This T cell receptor (beta chain) was captured in a study of shared clonotypes between healthy human individuals. Study conclusions and caveats: Non-shared clonotypes were found to have lower generation probabilities than the clonotypes that were shared by all four of the sorted-subset donors.

Concerning this clone: The target antigen is unknown.

Healthy HIV-negative adults with no recent acute infections or vaccinations were recruited as donors. Only Caucasian adults living in Nashville, Tennessee served as donors. Using immunoSEQ multiplex PCR, the repertoire was profiled, and TCRdb retains in-frame clones only, with some absent. The table lists about 2.4 million clones, approximately 93% of them singletons. The CDR3 runs 16 residues. The germline gives CDR1 WSHSY, CDR2 SAAADI. Trimming took 6 bases from V and 6 from J; bases not matched to a gene: 5. This sequence joins TRBV10-2 and TRBJ2-1, with TRBD2 identical over 16 bases. This TCR came from a man aged 18 to 30 in good health. Some clones in this sample may be carry-over from other donors' samples. The source material was naive CD4+ T cells from PBMCs. The subset here: CD45RA+ positively selected. This CDR3 is CASRGLAGGPINEQFF. The CDR3 region has the DNA TGCGCCAGCAGGGGACTAGCGGGAGGGCCGATCAATGAGCAGTTCTTC.